What follows is one T cell receptor (beta chain) and its context. These data are taken from a study of cytotoxic CD8 clonotypes in ibrutinib-treated CLL. The method was immunoSEQ multiplex PCR; TCRdb's version includes in-frame clones alone and lacks a portion of them. The data hold approximately 160,000 clones, with about 88% observed a single time. The CDR3 runs 15 residues. Germline V gene lookup returns CDR1 LNHNV and CDR2 YYDKDF (reference sequence). Losses at the gene ends were 3 bases for V and 7 bases for J; bases not matched to a gene: 7. Sequences were derived from PBMCs, sampled at disease progression, from a patient treated with ibrutinib. The gene calls are TRBV15 and TRBJ2-1, with TRBD2 identical over 9 bases. The TCR sequence derives from a human donor with chronic lymphocytic leukemia. CDR3: CATSRGREGKNEQFF. Written as DNA, the CDR3 is TGTGCCACCAGCAGGGGGCGGGAGGGGAAAAATGAGCAGTTCTTC.